Listed below are T cell receptor beta chains from one sample, sequenced in a study of OX40 agonist ivuxolimab in advanced cancers. Clones were sequenced by immunoSEQ multiplex PCR, and TCRdb holds only the in-frame ones, with some missing. The sample has about 79,000 clones, around 85% seen once. The specimen was CD4+ or CD8+ T cells sorted from blood, collected in a trial of the OX40 agonist ivuxolimab. The source is an adult with an advanced solid tumor such as melanoma, head and neck, liver or kidney cancer. Both conserved end residues are part of each CDR3. The D gene is left open where the match is weak. Size is omitted from some rows. Given values are once, few, many or a class for expanded clones.

clone size,V gene,CDR3 length,J gene,D gene,CDR3 protein,CDR3 DNA
-,TRBV7-9,15,TRBJ1-6,-,CASSPSSQGHSPLHF,TGTGCCAGCAGTCCCTCCTCGCAGGGGCATTCACCCCTCCACTTT
-,TRBV5-1,17,TRBJ2-3,TRBD2,CASSLSTSGRTGDTQYF,TGCGCCAGCAGCTTATCGACTAGCGGGAGGACAGGGGATACGCAGTATTTT
-,TRBV7-8,14,TRBJ2-7,-,CASSLRVQRGEQYF,TGTGCCAGCAGCCTCAGGGTCCAGAGGGGAGAGCAGTACTTC
-,TRBV13,19,TRBJ2-2,-,CASSFSRPSWTVNTGELFF,TGTGCCAGCAGCTTTAGTAGGCCGTCTTGGACAGTGAACACCGGGGAGCTGTTTTTT
few,TRBV5-1,16,TRBJ2-1,TRBD2,CASSSLAGGSGNEQFF,TGCGCCAGCAGCTCCCTAGCGGGAGGGTCGGGGAATGAGCAGTTCTTC
-,TRBV11-3,14,TRBJ1-3,-,CASSPNLSGNTIYF,TGTGCCAGCAGCCCCAACCTCTCTGGAAACACCATATATTTT
-,TRBV5-1,15,TRBJ2-2,TRBD2,CASTPSGGLSGELFF,TGCGCCAGCACCCCCAGCGGGGGGCTTAGCGGGGAGCTGTTTTTT
many,TRBV11-2,14,TRBJ2-7,-,CASSPPAASYEQYF,TGTGCCAGCAGCCCCCCAGCGGCTTCCTACGAGCAGTACTTC
-,TRBV19,13,TRBJ1-2,-,CASTEKAGEGYTF,TGTGCCAGTACCGAAAAAGCCGGTGAGGGCTACACCTTC
-,TRBV27,16,TRBJ2-6,TRBD1,CASGGTGISGANVLTF,TGTGCCAGTGGTGGGACAGGGATCTCTGGGGCCAACGTCCTGACTTTC
-,TRBV18,15,TRBJ2-7,TRBD1,CASSAYRGPDYEQYF,TGTGCCAGCTCAGCATACAGGGGGCCGGACTACGAGCAGTACTTC
-,TRBV6-4,15,TRBJ2-2,TRBD2,CASSELSGSTGELFF,TGTGCCAGCAGTGAACTAAGCGGGAGTACCGGGGAGCTGTTTTTT
-,TRBV2,13,TRBJ1-2,TRBD1,CASRETGSSGYTF,TGTGCCAGCAGGGAGACAGGGTCCTCTGGCTACACCTTC
-,TRBV7-9,13,TRBJ2-7,-,CASSLGWLDEQYF,TGTGCCAGCAGCTTAGGTTGGTTGGACGAGCAGTACTTC
-,TRBV5-1,16,TRBJ2-7,-,CASSLGGATSDYEQYF,TGCGCCAGCAGCTTGGGCGGGGCCACGTCGGACTACGAGCAGTACTTC
-,TRBV7-9,13,TRBJ2-7,-,CASSSPTGREQYF,TGTGCCAGCAGCTCCCCGACAGGGAGGGAGCAGTACTTC
-,TRBV7-2,15,TRBJ2-3,TRBD2,CASSTTQPPGGTQYF,TGTGCCAGCAGTACAACCCAGCCGCCGGGGGGTACGCAGTATTTT
-,TRBV19,19,TRBJ2-1,TRBD2,CASSPLTGTSGRAYDEQFF,TGTGCCAGTAGTCCCTTAACCGGGACTAGCGGGAGGGCCTACGATGAGCAGTTCTTC
-,TRBV7-3,13,TRBJ2-3,-,CASSPENTDTQYF,TGTGCCAGCAGCCCGGAGAACACAGATACGCAGTATTTT
few,TRBV7-6,17,TRBJ2-5,-,CASSPDYFGTAGKTQYF,TGTGCCAGCAGCCCCGACTACTTCGGGACCGCCGGGAAGACCCAGTACTTC
-,TRBV19,19,TRBJ1-5,TRBD1,CASSIRDRETHRVNQPQHF,TGTGCCAGTAGTATCCGGGACAGGGAAACCCATCGAGTCAATCAGCCCCAGCATTTT
-,TRBV4-2,16,TRBJ2-3,-,CASSPFSSSLTDTQYF,TGTGCCAGCAGCCCATTTTCCTCGAGCCTCACAGATACGCAGTATTTT
-,TRBV5-1,16,TRBJ2-1,TRBD1,CASSLAGTGLYNEQFF,TGCGCCAGCAGCTTGGCCGGGACAGGCCTCTACAATGAGCAGTTCTTC
-,TRBV4-2,16,TRBJ2-1,-,CASSRSRTDGGNEQFF,TGTGCCAGCAGCCGAAGCCGGACGGATGGAGGCAATGAGCAGTTCTTC
-,TRBV9,14,TRBJ2-5,TRBD2,CASSLAGGRETQYF,TGTGCCAGCAGCTTAGCGGGGGGGCGAGAGACCCAGTACTTC
-,TRBV7-9,15,TRBJ2-2,TRBD2,CASRASGRNTGELFF,TGTGCCAGCAGAGCTAGCGGGCGGAACACCGGGGAGCTGTTTTTT
once,TRBV6-5,15,TRBJ1-5,-,CASSYSRDWNQPQHF,TGTGCCAGCAGTTACTCGAGGGACTGGAATCAGCCCCAGCATTTT
-,TRBV5-4,14,TRBJ1-5,TRBD1,CASSSDRENQPQHF,TGTGCCAGCAGCTCCGACAGGGAAAATCAGCCCCAGCATTTT
-,TRBV2,16,TRBJ1-1,TRBD1,CASSESTGYWGTEAFF,TGTGCCAGCAGTGAGTCGACAGGGTATTGGGGCACTGAAGCTTTCTTT
-,TRBV11-2,16,TRBJ1-2,-,CASSLDPYSGGYGYTF,TGTGCCAGCAGCTTAGACCCTTACTCCGGGGGCTATGGCTACACCTTC
-,TRBV6-1,15,TRBJ1-4,-,CASSEYGSGGEKLFF,TGTGCCAGCAGTGAATACGGGAGCGGGGGTGAAAAACTGTTTTTT
-,TRBV30,13,TRBJ1-2,-,CAWSIGRGSGYTF,TGTGCCTGGAGTATTGGCAGGGGTTCTGGCTACACCTTC
-,TRBV7-2,16,TRBJ2-5,TRBD2,CASSLGVAGVKETQYF,TGTGCCAGCAGCTTAGGAGTAGCGGGAGTCAAAGAGACCCAGTACTTC
-,TRBV4-1,14,TRBJ2-2,-,CASSQGLWSGELFF,TGCGCCAGCAGCCAAGGTCTGTGGTCCGGGGAGCTGTTTTTT
-,TRBV5-4,15,TRBJ2-1,TRBD2,CASSPGDSGRPGEFF,TGTGCCAGCAGTCCCGGGGATAGCGGGAGGCCAGGGGAGTTCTTC